The source of this TCR beta chain is a study of patients and donors after allogeneic stem cell transplantation. The CDR3 sequence is 15 residues long. Germline values: CDR1 MGHRA, CDR2 YSYEKL. V was cut by 4 bases and J by 2 bases, with 15 bases left in between. One entry per CDR3 protein, called by TCRdb with MiXCR from the RT-PCR reads. Among approximately 250,000 distinct CDR3 sequences, 11% to 15% were seen once, and the ten largest hold around 10%. The sequenced material came from blood, either unsorted or a sorted T cell fraction (not recorded which). This sequence originates from a human donor who was either an allogeneic HSCT recipient or a stem cell or donor lymphocyte infusion donor (not recorded which). It is not recorded whose cells these are; they may come from a transplant donor. V is TRBV4-1 and J is TRBJ2-7, with D perhaps TRBD1 (5 bases). The DNA for the CDR3 is TGCGCCAGCAGCCGGGAAATCCGGACAACCTACGAGCAGTACTTC. Encoded protein: CASSREIRTTYEQYF.